Listed below are T cell receptor beta chains from one sample, sequenced in a study of blood T cell repertoires in COVID-19. Profiling relied on immunoSEQ multiplex PCR, and the TCRdb table lists in-frame clones only, not all of them. The table shows roughly 250,000 clones, with 86% occurring only once. The sample taken for sequencing was PBMCs or T cells enriched from blood (not recorded which). The receptors were sampled from a woman aged 45-65 years who had recovered from COVID-19. Each CDR3 is given with its conserved first and last residue. Part of the rows lack a size; the others show once, few, many or a class for expanded clones.

TRBV12-3/TRBV12-4	.	TRBJ1-6	CASSLGQRSPLHF
TRBV7-9	.	TRBJ2-2	CASRQDRGLAGISKRELFF
TRBV19	.	TRBJ2-3	CASSQDRGKGTQYF
TRBV30	.	TRBJ2-7	CAWTQGNSYEQYF
TRBV24-1	.	TRBJ2-1	CATSDSTSGRFDEQFF
TRBV4-3	.	TRBJ2-5	CASSQEGRGEETQYF
TRBV6-5	.	TRBJ2-2	CASSYWREGRPGELFF
TRBV5-1	.	TRBJ1-2	CASSQAGTEFFLRGYTF
TRBV15	.	TRBJ2-7	CATSRASGRVYEQYF
TRBV4-2	.	TRBJ2-6	CASSPTWQGSGANVLTF
TRBV6-5	.	TRBJ2-3	CASSSPRDRQGDTQYF
TRBV2	.	TRBJ1-1	CASSADRGTEAFF
TRBV19	once	TRBJ2-1	CASTGLNEQFF
TRBV21-1	once	TRBJ2-2	CASSRHRGRTGELFF
TRBV7-3	.	TRBJ2-2	CASSPTSVPGELFF
TRBV28	.	TRBJ1-5	CASISHGHNQPQHF
TRBV19	.	TRBJ1-5	CASSREDRGRNQPQHF
TRBV1	.	TRBJ2-1	CTSSYSGTRFANEQFF
TRBV6-2/TRBV6-3	.	TRBJ1-2	CASSQPGQGWMDGYTF
TRBV7-7	.	TRBJ2-1	CASSLRTSGRGSYNEQFF
TRBV28	few	TRBJ2-5	CASSRTSGRRETQYF
TRBV9	.	TRBJ2-1	CASSVEQGSYNEQFF
TRBV7-2	.	TRBJ2-1	CASSLESSGAYNEQFF
TRBV7-2	few	TRBJ1-1	CASRLTRRGTEAFF
TRBV30	.	TRBJ1-1	CACRQGGTEAFF
TRBV30	.	TRBJ1-1	CAWSDGTGNTEAFF
TRBV7-3	.	TRBJ2-2	CASSSGTGGVNRPGELFF
TRBV5-1	.	TRBJ2-7	CASSLDSGKFYEQYF
TRBV7-9	.	TRBJ2-3	CASSPLMLDTQYF
TRBV15	.	TRBJ2-3	CATSRLASADTQYF
TRBV11-1	.	TRBJ1-1	CASRKEHTEAFF
TRBV7-6	.	TRBJ2-5	CASKGQVETQYF
TRBV5-1	.	TRBJ2-5	CASSLGLAGWETQYF
TRBV18	.	TRBJ2-1	CASSPPIGTRSPEQFF
TRBV28	.	TRBJ1-3	CASSLFGVVGNTIYF
TRBV5-1	.	TRBJ1-4	CASSGGGIANEKLFF
TRBV27	.	TRBJ1-2	CASSSGQQLAANYGYTF
TRBV2	.	TRBJ2-5	CASRKQRGVETQYF
TRBV7-2	.	TRBJ2-7	CASSPRTGGYEQYF
TRBV5-8	.	TRBJ1-5	CASSLSWGVGGNQPQHF
TRBV6-5	.	TRBJ1-1	CASSRKTGTEAFF
TRBV2	.	TRBJ2-2	CASSEGGLDTGELFF
TRBV5-1	.	TRBJ2-7	CASSFGNTGTYEQYF
TRBV7-3	.	TRBJ2-1	CASSLKGAGQGRYNEQFF
TRBV4-3	few	TRBJ1-2	CASSPLEQSNYGYTF